The rows below give T cell receptor beta chains drawn from one sample of a study of OX40 agonist ivuxolimab in advanced cancers. Sequenced by immunoSEQ multiplex PCR; TCRdb stores in-frame clones only, minus some. The sample has 70,000 or so clones; 91% are singletons. Sequencing used CD4+ or CD8+ T cells sorted from blood, obtained in a trial of the OX40 agonist ivuxolimab. These receptors all come from an adult with an advanced solid tumor such as melanoma, head and neck, liver or kidney cancer. CDR3s include the opening cysteine and the closing phenylalanine or tryptophan. Fields, in order: J gene, clone size, V gene, D gene, CDR3 protein, CDR3 DNA. A D gene is named only where the DNA matches it firmly. Expanded clones are given a class, and other clones once, few, many or no size at all.

TRBJ2-3,.,TRBV6-6,.,CASLLRALTDTQYF,TGTGCCAGCCTTCTCCGGGCCCTCACAGATACGCAGTATTTT
TRBJ2-2,.,TRBV2,.,CASSELTRFTGELFF,TGTGCCAGCAGTGAGCTGACCCGGTTCACCGGGGAGCTGTTTTTT
TRBJ2-1,once,TRBV28,TRBD2,CASSSSGIYNEQFF,TGTGCCAGCAGTTCTAGCGGGATCTACAATGAGCAGTTCTTC
TRBJ2-2,.,TRBV6-5,TRBD1,CASSYYRGRLTGELFF,TGTGCCAGCAGTTACTACAGGGGGCGACTCACCGGGGAGCTGTTTTTT
TRBJ1-5,.,TRBV28,.,CASSLRLGKRSNQPQHF,TGTGCCAGCAGCTTACGTCTGGGGAAGAGAAGCAATCAGCCCCAGCATTTT
TRBJ2-1,.,TRBV7-9,TRBD2,CASSKRDLSYNEQFF,TGTGCCAGCAGCAAGCGGGATCTCTCCTACAATGAGCAGTTCTTC
TRBJ2-7,.,TRBV5-4,.,CASSLVDQPHEQYF,TGTGCCAGCAGCCTTGTGGACCAGCCCCACGAGCAGTACTTC
TRBJ1-6,.,TRBV18,.,CASSPLSENYNSPLHF,TGTGCCAGCTCACCACTCTCAGAGAACTATAATTCACCCCTCCACTTT
TRBJ2-7,.,TRBV7-3,TRBD2,CASSTTSGSIYEQYF,TGTGCCAGCAGCACGACTAGCGGGAGTATCTACGAGCAGTACTTC
TRBJ1-1,.,TRBV5-1,.,CASRPIVGNTEAFF,TGCGCCAGCCGCCCGATTGTTGGGAACACTGAAGCTTTCTTT
TRBJ2-3,.,TRBV7-9,TRBD1,CASSSQGLWLDDTQYF,TGTGCCAGCAGCTCACAGGGGTTATGGCTTGATGATACGCAGTATTTT
TRBJ2-5,.,TRBV12-5,.,CASGFGQIQETQYF,TGTGCTAGTGGTTTCGGACAGATACAAGAGACCCAGTACTTC
TRBJ2-7,.,TRBV18,.,CASSPSDYEQYF,TGTGCCAGCTCACCTTCGGACTACGAGCAGTACTTC
TRBJ2-2,.,TRBV9,.,CASSGGTGTGELFF,TGTGCCAGCAGCGGCGGGACTGGCACCGGGGAGCTGTTTTTT
TRBJ2-1,.,TRBV19,TRBD2,CASSMAVAGGLSSYNEQFF,TGTGCCAGTAGTATGGCGGTAGCGGGAGGCCTTAGCTCCTACAATGAGCAGTTCTTC
TRBJ1-4,.,TRBV7-9,.,CASSLDAGFDEKLFF,TGTGCCAGCAGCTTAGATGCGGGTTTCGATGAAAAACTGTTTTTT
TRBJ1-2,once,TRBV6-4,TRBD1,CASSKTGGYGYTF,TGTGCCAGCAGCAAGACAGGGGGCTATGGCTACACCTTC
TRBJ2-7,once,TRBV6-5,TRBD2,CASRLLAGGLEQYF,TGTGCCAGCAGGCTACTAGCGGGAGGGCTCGAGCAGTACTTC
TRBJ2-7,.,TRBV19,.,CASSIAGDSGSYEQYF,TGCGCCAGTAGTATAGCTGGGGACTCTGGGAGCTACGAGCAGTACTTC
TRBJ1-1,.,TRBV7-8,.,CASSGKPGHQNTEAFF,TGTGCCAGCAGCGGAAAACCGGGACACCAGAACACTGAAGCTTTCTTT
TRBJ1-1,.,TRBV10-3,.,CAITPVKAGVSTEAFF,TGTGCCATCACCCCAGTAAAGGCAGGGGTCAGCACTGAAGCTTTCTTT
TRBJ2-5,once,TRBV5-1,TRBD1,CASSPGQGAGETQYF,TGCGCCAGCAGCCCGGGACAGGGGGCAGGGGAGACCCAGTACTTC
TRBJ1-2,.,TRBV20-1,.,CSASRSGGYTF,TGCAGTGCTTCACGGTCTGGTGGCTACACCTTC